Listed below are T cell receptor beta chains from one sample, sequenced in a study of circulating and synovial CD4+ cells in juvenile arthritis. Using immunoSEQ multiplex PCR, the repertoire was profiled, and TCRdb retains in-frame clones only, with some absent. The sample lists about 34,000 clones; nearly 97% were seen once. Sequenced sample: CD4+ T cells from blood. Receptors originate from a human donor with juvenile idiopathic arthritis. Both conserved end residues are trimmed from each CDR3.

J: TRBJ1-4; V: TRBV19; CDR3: ASNPSQGGLEKLF
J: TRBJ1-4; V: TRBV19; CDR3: ASSLGGFGEKLF
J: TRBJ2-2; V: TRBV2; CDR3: ASSLTGPGELF
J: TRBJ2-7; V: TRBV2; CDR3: ASSEIGGRGEQY
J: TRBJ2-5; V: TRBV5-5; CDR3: ASSWGTSGRASQETQY
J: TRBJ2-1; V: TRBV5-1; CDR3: ASSLDLAAQGNEQF
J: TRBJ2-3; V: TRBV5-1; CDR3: ASSLRGTGTDTQY
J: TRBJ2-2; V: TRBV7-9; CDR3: ASSPRPGRGRTGELF
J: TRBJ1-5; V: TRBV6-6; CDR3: ASRWGHQSNQPQH
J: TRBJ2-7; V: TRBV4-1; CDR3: ASSPYPTGVTYEQY
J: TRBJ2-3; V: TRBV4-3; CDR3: ASSQGRGGPDTQY
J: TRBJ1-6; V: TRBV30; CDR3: AWSVPANSPLH
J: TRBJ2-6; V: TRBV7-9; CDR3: ASLFSGANVLT
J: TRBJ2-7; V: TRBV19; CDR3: ASSAGTSQIYEQY
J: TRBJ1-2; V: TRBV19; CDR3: ASSIELRGTDLIYGYT
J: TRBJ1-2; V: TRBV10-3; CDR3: AIATGEGYGYT
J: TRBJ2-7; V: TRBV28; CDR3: ASRLGQGAHEQY
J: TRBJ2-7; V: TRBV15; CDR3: ATSTSFTLYEQY
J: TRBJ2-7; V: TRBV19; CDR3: ASSRGGFYEQY
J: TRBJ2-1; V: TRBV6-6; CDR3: ASSWDTSSYNEQF
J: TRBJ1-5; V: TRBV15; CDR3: ATTGGGLSQPQH
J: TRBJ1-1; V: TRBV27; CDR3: ASSLQGRGINTEAF
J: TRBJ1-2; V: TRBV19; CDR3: ASSRGLGEDGYT
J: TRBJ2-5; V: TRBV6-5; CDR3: ASSYVPGEETQY
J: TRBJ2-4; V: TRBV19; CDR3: ASSMSSGGENIQY
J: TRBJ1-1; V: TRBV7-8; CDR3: ASSLIAQGRNTEAF
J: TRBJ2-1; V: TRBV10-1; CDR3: ASSDSSGSLIRQNEQF
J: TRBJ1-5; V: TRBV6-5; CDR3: ASSYSGALGQPQH
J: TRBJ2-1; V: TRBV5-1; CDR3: ASSSAGAGDWNEQF
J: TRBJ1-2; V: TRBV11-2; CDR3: ASSPTGGVGYGYT
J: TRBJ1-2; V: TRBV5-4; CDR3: ASSSPGTGGYGYT
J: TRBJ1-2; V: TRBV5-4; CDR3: ASSRDRANGYT
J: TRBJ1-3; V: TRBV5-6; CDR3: ASSPRFLFSGNTIY
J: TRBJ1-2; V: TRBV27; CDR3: ASSAYRGGYGYT
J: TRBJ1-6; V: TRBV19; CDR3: ASRPGQNSPLH
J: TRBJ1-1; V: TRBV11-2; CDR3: ASSLGAGANTEAF
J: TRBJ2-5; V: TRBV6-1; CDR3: ASTRTVSQETQY
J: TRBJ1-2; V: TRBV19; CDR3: ASSTRDSFYGYT
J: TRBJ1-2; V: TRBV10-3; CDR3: AIQGGDYGYT
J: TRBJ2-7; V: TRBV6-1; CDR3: ASSESRAGGNEQY
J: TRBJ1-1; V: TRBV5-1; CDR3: ASSTTGLPEAF
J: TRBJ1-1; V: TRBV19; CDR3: ASSIFSGGRKRPEAF
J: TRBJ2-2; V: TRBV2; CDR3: ASRVSYKNGELF